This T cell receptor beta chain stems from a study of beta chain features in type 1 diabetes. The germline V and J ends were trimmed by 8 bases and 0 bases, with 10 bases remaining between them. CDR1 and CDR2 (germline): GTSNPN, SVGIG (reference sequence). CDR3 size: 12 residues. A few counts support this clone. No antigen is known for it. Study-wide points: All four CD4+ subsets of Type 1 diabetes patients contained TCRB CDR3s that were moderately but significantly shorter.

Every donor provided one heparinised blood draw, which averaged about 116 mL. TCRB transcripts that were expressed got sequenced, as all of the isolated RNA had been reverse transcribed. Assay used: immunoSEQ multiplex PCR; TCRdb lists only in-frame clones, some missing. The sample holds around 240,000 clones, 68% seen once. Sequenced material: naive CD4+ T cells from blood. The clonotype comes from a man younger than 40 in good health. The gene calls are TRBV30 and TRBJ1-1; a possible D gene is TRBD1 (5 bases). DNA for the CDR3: TGTGCCACAAGGGGCATGAACACTGAAGCTTTCTTT. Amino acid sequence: CATRGMNTEAFF.